One sample yielded the 15 T cell receptor beta chains listed below, sequenced in a study of blood T cell repertoires in COVID-19. Only in-frame clones appear in the TCRdb table, and some are missing; sequencing was by immunoSEQ multiplex PCR. This table has over 200,000 clones, approximately 79% appearing once. Specimen: peripheral blood. The receptor set was obtained from a human donor in a cohort sampled during active COVID-19.

J is TRBJ2-3 and V is TRBV4-1; 11 bases match TRBD2. Germline V gives CDR1 MGHRA, CDR2 YSYEKL. J was trimmed by 3 bases and V by 2 bases; bases with no gene match: 4. CDR3 length: 16 residues. The CDR3 sequence is CASSQPLAGVTDTQYF. In DNA form, the CDR3 reads TGCGCCAGCAGCCAACCACTAGCGGGAGTTACAGATACGCAGTATTTT.

The rearrangement uses TRBV19 and TRBJ2-7; 7 bases are shared with TRBD1. V lost 3 bases to trimming and J lost 2 bases; unmatched junction nucleotides: 7. This CDR3 has 15 residues. Germline loops: CDR1 LNHDA, CDR2 SQIVND (reference sequence). CDR3 sequence reads: CASSMEQGPTYEQYF. For the CDR3, the DNA is TGTGCCAGTAGTATGGAACAGGGGCCCACCTACGAGCAGTACTTC.

This chain connects TRBV9 to TRBJ1-3; D possibly corresponds to TRBD1 (5 bases). The CDR3 has 17 residues. Trimming left V 5 bases short and J 0 bases short, with 18 bases between. Germline lookup yields CDR1 SGDLS and CDR2 YYNGEE. As DNA, the CDR3 is TGTGCCAGCAGTCCTCCGGGGAGGACAATCTCTGGAAACACCATATATTTT. It yields the protein CASSPPGRTISGNTIYF.

The chain's CDR3 is CASSLDGGSTDTQYF. The DNA of the CDR3 is TGTGCCAGCAGCTTAGATGGCGGGAGCACAGATACGCAGTATTTT. The chain recombines TRBV11-3 with TRBJ2-3, with a possible D match to TRBD2 (5 bases). The V gene's germline CDR1 is SGHNT and CDR2 YENEEA. The CDR3 is 15 residues long. V was pared by 0 bases and J by 0 bases, with 7 bases between. Variable domain in full (rest from reference TRBV11-3 and TRBJ2-3): EAGVVQSPRYKIIEKKQPVAFWCNPISGHNTLYWYLQNLGQGPELLIRYENEEAVDDSQLPKDRFSAERLKGVDSTLKIQPAELGDSAVYLCASSLDGGSTDTQYFGPGTRLTVL.

This chain connects TRBV6-5 to TRBJ2-7; D is perhaps TRBD1 (6 bases). CDR3 length equals 14 residues. CDR1 and CDR2 (germline): MNHEY, SVGAGI. Trimming took 2 bases from V and 1 from J, leaving 9 bases between them. This chain's CDR3 is CASSYGRGSYEQYF. CDR3 nucleotides: TGTGCCAGCAGTTACGGCAGGGGTTCCTACGAGCAGTACTTC.

V is TRBV18 and J is TRBJ1-1; a weak D match, TRBD1 (5 bases). The CDR3 has 13 residues. Germline CDR1 is KGHSH and CDR2 is LQKENI. Trimming pared 1 base from V and 5 bases from J, leaving 8 bases between. In DNA form, the CDR3 reads TGTGCCAGCTCACCACAGGGGTGGACTGAAGCTTTCTTT. Translation: CASSPQGWTEAFF. The full variable domain, its missing parts supplied by reference TRBV18 and TRBJ1-1, is NAGVMQNPRHLVRRRGQEARLRCSPMKGHSHVYWYRQLPEEGLKFMVYLQKENIIDESGMPKERFSAEFPKEGPSILRIQQVVRGDSAAYFCASSPQGWTEAFFGQGTRLTVV.

This chain uses TRBV5-5 with TRBJ1-2; D perhaps matches TRBD1 (6 bases). Germline V gives CDR1 SGHKS, CDR2 YYEKEE (reference sequence). There are 13 residues in the CDR3. The ends were cut back, 4 bases at V and 5 bases at J, with 12 bases in the middle. CDR3 nucleotides: TGTGCCAGCAGCCACGGACAGAGATATGGCTACACCTTC. Its translation is CASSHGQRYGYTF.

The chain joins TRBV6-5 to TRBJ1-2; TRBD1 might be the D (5 bases). The germline gives CDR1 MNHEY, CDR2 SVGAGI. The germline V and J ends were trimmed by 2 bases and 4 bases, with 11 bases remaining between them. The CDR3 is 14 amino acids. This CDR3 reads CASSYDRGIYGYTF. In DNA, the CDR3 is TGTGCCAGCAGTTACGATAGGGGAATCTATGGCTACACCTTC.

This clone has a handful of counts. The J gene is TRBJ2-1, the V gene TRBV19, with D uncertain. CDR3 length: 16 amino acids. V was clipped by 1 base and J by 0 bases, with 10 bases between them. CDR1 and CDR2 from the germline V gene are LNHDA and SQIVND (reference sequence). This CDR3 is CASSIGLRSSYNEQFF. CDR3 sequence (DNA): TGTGCCAGTAGTATAGGTCTGAGGAGCTCCTACAATGAGCAGTTCTTC.

V is TRBV7-2 and J is TRBJ2-1; 14 bases match TRBD2. The CDR3 spans 16 residues. Germline V gives CDR1 SGHTA, CDR2 FQGNSA. Trimming removed 4 bases from V and 9 bases from J; junction bases left unmatched: 8. The CDR3 here is CASSSRLAGGKGEQFF. In DNA, the CDR3 is TGTGCCAGCAGCTCCAGACTAGCGGGAGGGAAGGGTGAGCAGTTCTTC.

This clone was seen a few times. The rearrangement links TRBV18 to TRBJ1-1; D call uncertain. The length of the CDR3 is 14 residues. The germline V gene has CDR1 KGHSH and CDR2 LQKENI. V dropped 1 base and J dropped 5 bases, with 11 bases sitting between them. The CDR3 DNA reads as TGTGCCAGCTCACCACAGGAGGGCTGGACTGAAGCTTTCTTT. Protein product: CASSPQEGWTEAFF.

V usage is TRBV19 and J usage is TRBJ2-2; TRBD2 matches 7 bases. The V segment lost 4 bases and the J segment 2 bases; nucleotides outside the gene matches: 16. The CDR3 length is 19 residues. Germline V lookup: CDR1 LNHDA, CDR2 SQIVND (reference sequence). The CDR3 reads CASSNWDYLIEPNTGELFF. The CDR3 bases are TGTGCCAGTAGTAATTGGGACTACTTAATTGAACCCAACACCGGGGAGCTGTTTTTT.

The chain links TRBV20-1 to TRBJ2-7; the D is unclear. CDR1 is DFQATT and CDR2 is SNEGSKA in the germline V gene (reference sequence). This CDR3 comprises 11 residues. The germline V and J ends were trimmed by 6 bases and 4 bases, with 10 bases remaining between them. CDR3 in amino acids: CSATSGYEQYF. In nucleotides, the CDR3 is TGCAGTGCGACGTCCGGGTACGAGCAGTACTTC.

The chain is built from TRBV5-1 and TRBJ2-2; D perhaps matches TRBD1 (6 bases). There are 17 residues in the CDR3. V was clipped by 1 base and J by 5 bases, with 18 bases between them. Germline V CDR1 and CDR2: SGHRS, YFSETQ. CDR3 sequence reads: CASSLIVGHPRTGELFF. For the CDR3, the DNA is TGCGCCAGCAGCTTGATCGTGGGACACCCTCGAACCGGGGAGCTGTTTTTT.

This rearrangement joins TRBV7-6 to TRBJ1-3, with a possible D match to TRBD1 (6 bases). This CDR3 is 19 amino acids long. The V end was cut by 2 bases, the J end by 0 bases, with 20 bases between. Germline loops: CDR1 SGHVS, CDR2 FNYEAQ. The CDR3 sequence is CASSLSPGGYRSSGNTIYF. Written as DNA, the CDR3 is TGTGCCAGCAGCTTATCCCCGGGGGGCTACCGGAGCTCTGGAAACACCATATATTTT.